The present T cell receptor (beta chain) was sequenced within a study of CD8+CD57+ T cells in acquired aplastic anemia (dated by TCRdb to between 2017 and 2018). At the level of the whole study: Extracted DNA from sorted CD4+ and CD8+ cells averaged 3.2 ug, ranging from about 0.17 to 30 ug. CD8+CD57+ expansion was defined as a frequency above the mean frequency observed in healthy subjects. Broader findings and caveats from the paper: Roughly 30 CD8+ CDR3 sequences were shared between patients and controls but appeared highly expressed in patients and within their immunodominant clones. Between patients and healthy controls, no significant difference in CD8+ Simpson's diversity was found (P=0.060).

This clonotype occurred a few times. The specificity of this receptor is unknown. No clone much larger than this one lies a single base away; base qualities are absent. Genomic DNA served as template for TCR beta VDJ combination and CDR3 sequence profiling. An Illumina HiSeq 2000 was the platform used for TCR repertoire sequencing. The paper's data handling went like this. Repertoires were assessed using TRBV/TRBJ rearrangement plots, CDR3 size and DJ length profiles, and Simpson's diversity index. The most abundant DNA sequence in the deep sequencing data was defined as the immunodominant clone. CDR3 amino acid sequences were screened for sharing across subjects and compared with published repertoires and the VDJdb database. TCRdb's own reprocessing of the public reads used fastp at Q25 and MiXCR and kept productive beta chains. Merged by CDR3 protein, the rows form single entries marked with the most common genes and DNA. The V and J calls, along with clone size, are taken from TCRdb and not from the paper's own processing. Here the sample has roughly 500,000 distinct CDR3 sequences; around 32% occur a single time. Clones ranked in the top ten supply under 0.95% of the sample.

Including cysteine and phenylalanine, the CDR3 has 13 amino acids. The read is trimmed to its CDR3 DNA, 39 bases read in frame from base 1. The V and J ends are trimmed by 11 bases and 3 bases, leaving 11 bases between them. From the germline V gene (reference sequence), CDR1 is LNHDA and CDR2 is SQIVND. The patients picked for sequencing were ones in whom flow cytometry had shown an expansion of CD8+CD57+ cells. All patients had severe acquired aplastic anemia diagnosed by International Study of Aplastic Anemia and Agranulocytosis and Camitta criteria. No patient had received any therapy when blood was sampled. The study deep-sequenced TCR repertoires of sorted CD4+ and CD8+ blood T cells from severe aplastic anemia patients and healthy subjects. In the USA, patient enrollment took place under clinicaltrials.gov protocols 00001620, 01623167, 00001397, 00071045, 00081523 and 00961064. Ficoll-Paque density gradient centrifugation was used to isolate peripheral blood mononuclear cells. CD4+ and CD8+ T cells were sorted by FACS or magnetic beads before DNA extraction.

This receptor was taken from a human donor with aplastic anemia. The sample was sorted CD4+, CD8+, or CD8+CD57+ T cells (not recorded which) from PBMCs. The chain is encoded by TRBV19 joined to TRBJ1-6; TRBD1 is possibly the D segment (5 matching bases). The DNA sequence follows: TGTGCCTGGCAGAGGGGCTATAATTCACCCCTCCACTTT. The encoded protein is CAWQRGYNSPLHF.